Given below is one T cell receptor (beta chain) in context. This CDR3 region has 18 residues. V shed 5 bases and J 0 bases; nucleotides not matched to a gene: 11. Germline V CDR1 and CDR2: KGHDR, SFDVKD. The entry originates in a study of blood T cell repertoires in COVID-19. The overall study: Samples came from the United States, Italy and Spain, spanning acute and convalescent COVID-19. T cells, B-cell-depleted T cells, or PBMCs provided the cDNA or gDNA that served as material.

Measured with immunoSEQ multiplex PCR; TCRdb has only the in-frame clones, and not every one. This repertoire shows 150,000 to 250,000 clones, roughly 87% found once; its top ten account for around 2.1%. Recovery among Cohort 3 donors was established by two negative PCRs, clearance, or symptom resolution. This receptor was obtained from a woman younger than 45 who had recovered from COVID-19. Input material: PBMCs or T cells enriched from blood (not recorded which). The chain uses TRBV24-1 and TRBJ2-3; 9 bases align to TRBD2. CDR3 protein: CATSGARTSEFSTDTQYF. Written as DNA, the CDR3 is TGTGCCACCAGTGGCGCCCGGACTAGCGAGTTCAGCACAGATACGCAGTATTTT.